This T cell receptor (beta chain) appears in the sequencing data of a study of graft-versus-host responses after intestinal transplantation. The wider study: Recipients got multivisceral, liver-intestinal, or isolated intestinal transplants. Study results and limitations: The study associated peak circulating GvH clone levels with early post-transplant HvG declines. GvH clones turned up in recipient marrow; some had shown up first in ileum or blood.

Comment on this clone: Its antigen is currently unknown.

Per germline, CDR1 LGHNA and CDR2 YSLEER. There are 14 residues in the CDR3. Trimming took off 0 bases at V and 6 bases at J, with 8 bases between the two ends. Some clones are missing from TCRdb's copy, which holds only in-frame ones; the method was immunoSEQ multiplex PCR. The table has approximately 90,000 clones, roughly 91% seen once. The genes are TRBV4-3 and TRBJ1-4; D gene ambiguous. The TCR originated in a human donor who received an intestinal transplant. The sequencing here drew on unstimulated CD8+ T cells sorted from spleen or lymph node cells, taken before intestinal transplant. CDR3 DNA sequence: TGCGCCAGCAGCCAAGAGAGGAGTGATGAAAAACTGTTTTTT. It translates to CASSQERSDEKLFF.